One sample yielded the 21 T cell receptor beta chains listed below, sequenced in a study of T cells in Graves' hyperthyroidism and ophthalmopathy. Regions amplified from RNA transcripts were the TCR beta CDR3 regions. With the HTBI primer set, the TCR CDR3 went through a first round of RT-PCR. MiXCR, applied by TCRdb to the multiplex PCR reads, yields one record per CDR3 protein. The sample holds a few hundred thousand distinct CDR3 sequences, roughly 46% seen once. Specimen: peripheral blood or thyroid tissue (not recorded which). Receptor source: a woman younger than 30 with Graves' hyperthyroidism.

This rearrangement joins TRBV2 to TRBJ1-6; D possibly corresponds to TRBD1 (5 bases). V lost 3 bases and J lost 9, with 12 bases in between. The germline CDR1 and CDR2 sequences are SNHLY and FYNNEI. The CDR3 is 14 amino acids. In DNA, the CDR3 is TGTGCCAGCAGTGACCAATATGGGGGTTCACCCCTCCACTTT. This translates into CASSDQYGGSPLHF.

The chain links TRBV29-1 to TRBJ2-1; 8 bases map to TRBD1. Germline loops: CDR1 SQVTM, CDR2 ANQGSEA. The CDR3 is 12 amino acids. J was trimmed by 6 bases and V by 7 bases; bases with no gene match: 5. The CDR3 here is CSAGQGGNEQFF. CDR3 DNA sequence: TGCAGCGCAGGACAGGGAGGCAATGAGCAGTTCTTC.

Regarding this clonotype: A read error is possible here, since a much larger clone lies one base away. The chain recombines TRBV7-9 with TRBJ1-4; no definite D call. CDR1 SEHNR and CDR2 FQNEAQ come from the germline V gene (reference sequence). The CDR3 is 14 residues long. The CDR3 spells CASSLTAINEELFF. The CDR3 nucleotides read TGTGCCAGCAGCTTAACAGCTATTAATGAAGAACTGTTTTTT.

V usage is TRBV29-1 and J usage is TRBJ2-5; no clear D. Trimming removed 5 bases at V and 6 bases at J, with 22 bases between. Per the germline V gene, CDR1 is SQVTM and CDR2 is ANQGSEA. The CDR3 loop spans 15 amino acids. The CDR3 bases are TGCAGCGTTTACCGCACGTTAGGCGCGGATCAGACCCAGTACTTC. Amino acid sequence: CSVYRTLGADQTQYF.

In this sample, this clonotype turned up many times. This chain joins TRBV20-1 and TRBJ1-1, with a possible D match to TRBD1 (6 bases). The germline V and J ends were trimmed by 5 bases and 3 bases, with 16 bases remaining between them. Germline CDR1 is DFQATT and CDR2 is SNEGSKA (reference sequence). CDR3 length: 14 amino acids. The CDR3 coding sequence is TGCAGTGCTGTCCACAGGGAGGCGTACACTGAAGCTTTCTTT. It translates to CSAVHREAYTEAFF.

As concerns this clonotype: A much larger clone differs by one base, so this may be a read error. This chain uses TRBV29-1 with TRBJ2-3; D unresolved. Germline loops: CDR1 SQVTM, CDR2 ANQGSEA. This CDR3 has 13 amino acids. CDR3 coding DNA: TGCAGCGTTGCGGCCGGATACACAGATGCGCAGTATTTT. Translation gives CSVAAGYTDAQYF.

J is TRBJ1-1 and V is TRBV2, with no clear D. Germline CDR1 SNHLY, CDR2 FYNNEI. This CDR3 region has 10 residues. V lost 6 bases to trimming and J lost 7 bases, with 6 bases between them. CDR3 sequence (DNA): TGTGCCAGCAGGGGCGGTGAAGCTTTCTTT. Its protein is CASRGGEAFF.

The chain carries TRBV3-1 and TRBJ2-7; 9 positions match TRBD1. The V segment lost 1 base and the J segment 4 bases; nucleotides outside the gene matches: 2. Germline V gene lookup returns CDR1 LGHDT and CDR2 YNNKEL (reference sequence). The CDR3 is 14 residues long. As DNA, the CDR3 is TGTGCCAGCAGCCAAGCGGGACAGGGTTACGAGCAGTACTTC. Translated: CASSQAGQGYEQYF.

This clonotype has only a few counts. The chain carries TRBV2 and TRBJ2-5; D might be TRBD2 (6 bases). This CDR3 region has 14 residues. CDR1 is SNHLY, CDR2 FYNNEI, per germline. V was trimmed by 6 bases and J by 1 base, leaving 12 bases between them. CDR3 in amino acids: CASRGGGGQETQYF. The DNA for the CDR3 is TGTGCCAGCAGGGGGGGTGGGGGCCAAGAGACCCAGTACTTC.

This clonotype was recorded many times. The chain employs TRBV20-1 and TRBJ2-7, with 7 bases matching TRBD2. Germline V gene data show CDR1 as DFQATT and CDR2 as SNEGSKA (reference sequence). V gave up 4 bases and J gave up 2 bases; unmatched junction bases: 8. The CDR3 totals 14 residues. CDR3 sequence: CSATFLAATYEQYF. CDR3 DNA: TGCAGTGCTACTTTTCTAGCGGCCACCTACGAGCAGTACTTC.

This clonotype was detected ten times or more. V and J are TRBV3-1 and TRBJ2-5, with 8 nucleotides matching TRBD1. The germline CDR1 and CDR2 sequences are LGHDT and YNNKEL (reference sequence). The CDR3 length is 16 residues. The V gene end was trimmed by 2 bases and the J gene end by 1 base; junction bases not matched to a gene: 6. CDR3 residues: CASSQTTGALQETQYF. CDR3 in DNA: TGTGCCAGCAGCCAAACGACAGGGGCACTCCAAGAGACCCAGTACTTC.

This clonotype was detected many times. The gene calls are TRBV7-9 and TRBJ1-2; TRBD1 aligns across 12 bases. The germline V gene encodes CDR1 SEHNR and CDR2 FQNEAQ (reference sequence). J lost 8 bases, V lost 5 bases, and 9 bases had no gene match. CDR3 length: 15 residues. DNA for the CDR3: TGTGCCAGCAGCGGCCCGGGACAGGGGGCGGAAGGCTACACCTTC. Encoded protein: CASSGPGQGAEGYTF.

This clonotype has ten or more counts. The chain combines TRBV7-2 with TRBJ1-3, with D unresolved. CDR1 is SGHTA, CDR2 FQGNSA, per germline. The length of the CDR3 is 15 residues. V dropped 1 base and J dropped 0 bases, with 7 bases sitting between them. The CDR3 reads CASSLGWYSGNTIYF. The CDR3 nucleotides read TGTGCCAGCAGCTTAGGGTGGTACTCTGGAAACACCATATATTTT.

The V gene is TRBV10-3, the J gene TRBJ2-7; 10 positions agree with TRBD1. The J call is uncertain, as TRBJ2-1 better fits the DNA end. There are 15 residues in the CDR3. Germline assignment: CDR1 ENHRY and CDR2 SYGVKD. The CDR3 region has the DNA TGTGCCATCAGGATGGGACAGGGGTTCCTTTATGAGCAGTTCTTC. Protein sequence: CAIRMGQGFLYEQFF.

Ten or more counts support this clonotype. The chain employs TRBV2 and TRBJ2-7; D is undetermined. The germline V gene encodes CDR1 SNHLY and CDR2 FYNNEI. V was pared by 4 bases and J by 5 bases, with 27 bases between. CDR3 length: 18 residues. Here the CDR3 DNA reads TGTGCCAGCAGTGCTGCCTTACGGTTCCTGCTCCGCTCGAACGAGCAGTACTTC. It yields the protein CASSAALRFLLRSNEQYF.

A word on this clonotype: The junction departs from germline at one end; a sequencing error may be responsible. The rearrangement joins TRBV7-8 to TRBJ1-1; D is undetermined. There are 13 residues in the CDR3. CDR1 and CDR2 (germline): SGHVS, FQNEAQ. This chain's CDR3 is CASSVASGAEAFF. CDR3 coding DNA: TGTGCCAGCAGCGTAGCTAGCGGGGCTGAAGCTTTCTTT. Based on the CDR3 plus reference TRBV7-8 and TRBJ1-1, the full variable domain is GAGVSQSPRYKVAKRGQDVALRCDPISGHVSLFWYQQALGQGPEFLTYFQNEAQLDKSGLPSDRFFAERPEGSVSTLKIQRTQQEDSAVYLCASSVASGAEAFFGQGTRLTVV.

As concerns this clonotype: A much larger clone differs by one base, so this may be a read error. The chain carries TRBV4-3 and TRBJ1-2, with 9 nucleotides matching TRBD1. The germline gives CDR1 LGHNA, CDR2 YSLEER. The CDR3 totals 17 residues. After removal of 0 bases from V and 8 bases from J, the junction contained 13 bases not matched to a gene. CDR3 sequence (DNA): TGCGCCAGCAGCCAAGATTTGGCGGAACAGGGGGCGTACGGCTACACCTTC. As protein: CASSQDLAEQGAYGYTF.

This clonotype was seen only a few times. This chain joins TRBV3-1 and TRBJ2-2; D is unclear. Looked up from germline, CDR1 is LGHDT and CDR2 is YNNKEL (reference sequence). Trimming shortened V by 10 bases and J by 7 bases, and 25 bases separated the two germline ends. The CDR3 runs 16 residues. CDR3 protein: CATRSSSLAWDGELFF. CDR3 nucleotide sequence: TGTGCCACCCGTTCTTCCTCGTTAGCTTGGGACGGGGAGCTGTTTTTT.

V usage is TRBV4-3 and J usage is TRBJ1-4; the D gene is possibly TRBD1 (5 bases). This CDR3 contains 17 residues. Germline loops: CDR1 LGHNA, CDR2 YSLEER. Between the trimmed V and J ends, which lost 0 bases and 4 bases, there was a span of 15 bases. CDR3 bases: TGCGCCAGCAGCCAAGAAGGGGTTCGACAGTTTAATGAAAAACTGTTTTTT. This codes for CASSQEGVRQFNEKLFF.

The chain joins TRBV12-3 or TRBV12-4 to TRBJ2-5, with unresolved D. V lost 3 bases and J 1 base, leaving 9 bases between the germline ends. This CDR3 comprises 14 residues. The CDR3 here is CASSFPRSQETQYF. CDR3 bases: TGTGCCAGCAGTTTCCCCAGATCCCAAGAGACCCAGTACTTC.

This clonotype was detected ten times or more. The J gene is TRBJ2-7, the V gene TRBV9; TRBD2 aligns across 8 bases. The CDR3 consists of 14 residues. The V gene end was trimmed by 2 bases and the J gene end by 0 bases; junction bases not matched to a gene: 1. Per the germline V gene, CDR1 is SGDLS and CDR2 is YYNGEE. CDR3 sequence: CASSVTSASYEQYF. CDR3 nucleotides: TGTGCCAGCAGCGTGACTAGCGCCTCCTACGAGCAGTACTTC.